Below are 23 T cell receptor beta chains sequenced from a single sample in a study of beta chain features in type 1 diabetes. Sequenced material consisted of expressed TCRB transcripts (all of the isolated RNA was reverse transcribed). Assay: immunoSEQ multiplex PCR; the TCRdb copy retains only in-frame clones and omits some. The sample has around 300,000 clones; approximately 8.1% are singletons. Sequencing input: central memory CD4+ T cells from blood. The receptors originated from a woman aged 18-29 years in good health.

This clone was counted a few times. The CDR3 sequence: CASSGNGGRTDTQYF. In DNA form, the CDR3 reads TGTGCCAGCTCAGGGAACGGGGGTCGCACAGATACGCAGTATTTT. This chain joins TRBV13 and TRBJ2-3, with D tentatively TRBD2 (6 bases). Germline V gene lookup returns CDR1 PRHDT and CDR2 FYEKMQ (reference sequence). Trimming took 8 bases from V and 1 from J, leaving 16 bases between them. The CDR3 totals 15 residues.

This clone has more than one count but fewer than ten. The CDR3 nucleotides read TGCGTCGGGATGAACACTGAAGCTTTCTTT. Its translation: CVGMNTEAFF. The chain carries TRBV29-1 and TRBJ1-1; no definite D call. The length of the CDR3 is 10 residues. From germline, CDR1 is SQVTM and CDR2 ANQGSEA. Drawing the rest from reference TRBV29-1 and TRBJ1-1, the complete variable domain is SAVISQKPSRDICQRGTSLTIQCQVDSQVTMMFWYRQQPGQSLTLIATANQGSEATYESGFVIDKFPISRPNLTFSTLTVSNMSPEDSSIYLCVGMNTEAFFGQGTRLTVV.

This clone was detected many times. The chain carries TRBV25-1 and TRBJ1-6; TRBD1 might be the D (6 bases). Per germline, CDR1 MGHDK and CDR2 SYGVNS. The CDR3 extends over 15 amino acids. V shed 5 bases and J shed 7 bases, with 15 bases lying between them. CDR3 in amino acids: CASSQPQGFNSPLHF. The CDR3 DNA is TGTGCCAGCAGTCAGCCCCAGGGGTTCAATTCACCCCTCCACTTT.

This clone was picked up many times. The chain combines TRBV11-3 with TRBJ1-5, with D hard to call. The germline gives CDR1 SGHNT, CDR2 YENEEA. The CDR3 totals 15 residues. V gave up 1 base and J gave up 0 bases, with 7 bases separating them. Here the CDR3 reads CASSLGTASNQPQHF. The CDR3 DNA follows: TGTGCCAGCAGCTTAGGGACGGCTAGCAATCAGCCCCAGCATTTT.

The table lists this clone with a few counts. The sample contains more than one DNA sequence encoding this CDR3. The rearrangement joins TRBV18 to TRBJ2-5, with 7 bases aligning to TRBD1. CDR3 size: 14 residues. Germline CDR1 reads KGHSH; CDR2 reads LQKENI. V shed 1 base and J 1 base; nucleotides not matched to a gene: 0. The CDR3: CASSPRTGQETQYF. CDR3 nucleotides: TGTGCCAGCTCACCACGGACAGGCCAAGAGACCCAGTACTTC.

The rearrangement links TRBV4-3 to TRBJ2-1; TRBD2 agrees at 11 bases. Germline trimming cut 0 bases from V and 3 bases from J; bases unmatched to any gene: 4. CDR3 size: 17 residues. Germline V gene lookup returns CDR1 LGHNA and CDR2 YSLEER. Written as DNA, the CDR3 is TGCGCCAGCAGCCAAGACTTCCTAGCGGGGGGCTACAATGAGCAGTTCTTC. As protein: CASSQDFLAGGYNEQFF.

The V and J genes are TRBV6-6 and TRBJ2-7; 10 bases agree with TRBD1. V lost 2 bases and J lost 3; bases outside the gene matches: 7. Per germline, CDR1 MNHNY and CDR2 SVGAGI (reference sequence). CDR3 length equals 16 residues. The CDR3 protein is CASSYGKDRGYYEQYF. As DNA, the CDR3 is TGTGCCAGCAGTTACGGAAAGGACAGGGGGTACTACGAGCAGTACTTC.

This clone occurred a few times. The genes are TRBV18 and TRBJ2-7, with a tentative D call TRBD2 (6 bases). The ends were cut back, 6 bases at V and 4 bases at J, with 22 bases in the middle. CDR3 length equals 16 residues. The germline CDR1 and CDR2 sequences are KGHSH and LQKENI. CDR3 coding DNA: TGTGCCAGCTCTCCTCCCGGGACTTCCCGCCTTTACGAGCAGTACTTC. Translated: CASSPPGTSRLYEQYF. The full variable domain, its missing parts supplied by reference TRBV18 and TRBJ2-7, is NAGVMQNPRHLVRRRGQEARLRCSPMKGHSHVYWYRQLPEEGLKFMVYLQKENIIDESGMPKERFSAEFPKEGPSILRIQQVVRGDSAAYFCASSPPGTSRLYEQYFGPGTRLTVT.

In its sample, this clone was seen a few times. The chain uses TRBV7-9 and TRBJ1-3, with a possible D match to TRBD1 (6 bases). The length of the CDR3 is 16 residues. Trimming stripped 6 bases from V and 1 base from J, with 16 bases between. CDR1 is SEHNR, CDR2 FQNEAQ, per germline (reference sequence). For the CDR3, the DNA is TGTGCCAGCAGTTCCCCTAGGGGGGCGTCTGGAAACACCATATATTTT. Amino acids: CASSSPRGASGNTIYF.

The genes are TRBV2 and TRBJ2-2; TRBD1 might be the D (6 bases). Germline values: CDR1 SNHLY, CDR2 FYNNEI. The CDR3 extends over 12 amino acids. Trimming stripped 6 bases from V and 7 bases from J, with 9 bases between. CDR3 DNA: TGTGCCAGCAGCGGACAGAACGGGGAGCTGTTTTTT. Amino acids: CASSGQNGELFF.

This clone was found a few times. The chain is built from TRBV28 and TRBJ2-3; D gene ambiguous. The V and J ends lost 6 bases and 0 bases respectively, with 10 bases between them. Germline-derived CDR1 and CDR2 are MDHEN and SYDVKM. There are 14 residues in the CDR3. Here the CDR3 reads CASRLLSSTDTQYF. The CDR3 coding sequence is TGTGCCAGCAGGCTCTTGAGCAGCACAGATACGCAGTATTTT.

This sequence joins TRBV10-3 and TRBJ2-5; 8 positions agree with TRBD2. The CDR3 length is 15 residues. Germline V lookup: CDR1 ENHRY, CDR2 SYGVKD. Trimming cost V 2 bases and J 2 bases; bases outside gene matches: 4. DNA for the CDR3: TGTGCCATCAGTGAGGCGGGGGGCCGTCAAGAGACCCAGTACTTC. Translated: CAISEAGGRQETQYF.

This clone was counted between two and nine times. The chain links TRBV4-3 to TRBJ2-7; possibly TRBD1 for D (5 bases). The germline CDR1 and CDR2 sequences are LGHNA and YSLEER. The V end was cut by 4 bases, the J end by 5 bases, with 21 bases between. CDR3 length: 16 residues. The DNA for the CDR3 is TGCGCCAGCAGCCGCTTACTCAACAGGTTGTTCAACGAGCAGTACTTC. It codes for CASSRLLNRLFNEQYF.

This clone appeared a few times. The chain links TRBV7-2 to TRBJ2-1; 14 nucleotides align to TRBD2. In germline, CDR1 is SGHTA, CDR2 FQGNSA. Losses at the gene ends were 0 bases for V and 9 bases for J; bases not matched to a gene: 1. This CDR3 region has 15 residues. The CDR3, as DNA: TGTGCCAGCAGCTTAGCGACTAGCGGGAGGGTTGAGCAGTTCTTC. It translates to CASSLATSGRVEQFF.

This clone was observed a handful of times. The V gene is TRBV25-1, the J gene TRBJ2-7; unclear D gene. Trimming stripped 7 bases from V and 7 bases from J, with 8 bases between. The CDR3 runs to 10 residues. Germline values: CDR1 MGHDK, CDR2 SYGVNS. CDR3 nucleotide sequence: TGTGCCAGCAACCTACCTGAGCAGTACTTC. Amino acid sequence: CASNLPEQYF.

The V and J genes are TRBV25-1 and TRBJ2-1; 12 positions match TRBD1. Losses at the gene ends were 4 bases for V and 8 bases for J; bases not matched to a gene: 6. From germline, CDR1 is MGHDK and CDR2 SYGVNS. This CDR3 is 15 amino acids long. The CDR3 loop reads CASSGGTGGNYEQFF. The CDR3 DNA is TGTGCCAGCAGTGGGGGGACAGGGGGCAACTATGAGCAGTTCTTC. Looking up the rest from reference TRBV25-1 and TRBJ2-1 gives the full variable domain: EADIYQTPRYLVIGTGKKITLECSQTMGHDKMYWYQQDPGMELHLIHYSYGVNSTEKGDLSSESTVSRIRTEHFPLTLESARPSHTSQYLCASSGGTGGNYEQFFGPGTRLTVL.

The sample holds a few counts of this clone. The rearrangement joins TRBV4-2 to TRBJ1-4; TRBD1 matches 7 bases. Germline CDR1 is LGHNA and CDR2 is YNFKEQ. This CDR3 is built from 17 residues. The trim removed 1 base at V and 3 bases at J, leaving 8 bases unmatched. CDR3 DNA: TGTGCCAGCAGCCAAGCCGGGACAGCTCGCTCTAATGAAAAACTGTTTTTT. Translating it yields CASSQAGTARSNEKLFF.

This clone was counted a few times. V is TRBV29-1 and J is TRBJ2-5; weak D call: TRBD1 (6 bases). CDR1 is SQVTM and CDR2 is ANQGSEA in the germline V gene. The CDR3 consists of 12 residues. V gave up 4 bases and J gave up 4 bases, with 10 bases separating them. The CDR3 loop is CSVVIRGETQYF. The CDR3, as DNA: TGCAGCGTTGTTATCAGGGGAGAGACCCAGTACTTC.

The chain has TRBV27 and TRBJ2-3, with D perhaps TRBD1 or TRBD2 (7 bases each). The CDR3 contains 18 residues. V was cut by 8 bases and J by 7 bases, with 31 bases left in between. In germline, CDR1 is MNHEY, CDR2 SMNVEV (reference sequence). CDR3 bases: TGTGCCAGCGGGTACCCAGGGGGGGGGCCCTCCGCCGGGTATACGCAGTATTTT. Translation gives CASGYPGGGPSAGYTQYF.

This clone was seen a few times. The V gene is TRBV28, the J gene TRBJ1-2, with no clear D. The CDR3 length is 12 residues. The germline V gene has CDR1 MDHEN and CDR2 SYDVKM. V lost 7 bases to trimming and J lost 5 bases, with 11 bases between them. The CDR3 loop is CASTLVGYGYTF. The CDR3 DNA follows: TGTGCCAGCACCCTTGTAGGGTATGGCTACACCTTC.

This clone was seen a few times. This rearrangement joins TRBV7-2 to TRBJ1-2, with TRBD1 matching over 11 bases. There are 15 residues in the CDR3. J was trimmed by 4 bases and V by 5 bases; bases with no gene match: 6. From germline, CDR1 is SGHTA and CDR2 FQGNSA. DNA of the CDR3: TGTGCCAGCAGCCAGCGGACAGGGGGCCTCTATGGCTACACCTTC. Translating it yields CASSQRTGGLYGYTF.

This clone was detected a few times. CDR3 in amino acids: CASSLLGSGANVLTF. The CDR3, as DNA: TGTGCCAGCAGTTTATTGGGGTCGGGGGCCAACGTCCTGACTTTC. J is TRBJ2-6 and V is TRBV27; D call uncertain. Per germline, CDR1 MNHEY and CDR2 SMNVEV (reference sequence). The CDR3 runs 15 residues. Between the trimmed V and J ends, which lost 1 base and 4 bases, there was a span of 8 bases.

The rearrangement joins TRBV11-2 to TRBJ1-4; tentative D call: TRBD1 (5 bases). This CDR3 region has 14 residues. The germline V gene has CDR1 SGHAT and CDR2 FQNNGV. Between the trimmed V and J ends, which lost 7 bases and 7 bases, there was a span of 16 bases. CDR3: CASTPERGSEKLFF. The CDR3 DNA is TGTGCCAGCACCCCGGAGCGGGGGAGTGAAAAACTGTTTTTT.